This TCR beta chain originates from a study of blood T cell repertoires in COVID-19. Original processing methods: Estimates of nucleated cell counts were drawn from the amplification of reference gene primers. Sequenced by immunoSEQ multiplex PCR; TCRdb stores in-frame clones only, minus some. That table is the source of V, J and clone size, and D and trimming were worked out from the DNA. This table has about 310,000 clones, approximately 86% appearing once. This clonotype was obtained from a man between 65 and 80 years old with acute or convalescent COVID-19. Material for sequencing was peripheral blood.

The DNA for the CDR3 is TGCGCCAGCAGCCAAGATCTTTGGACTTCGTACCAAGAGACCCAGTACTTC. It specifies CASSQDLWTSYQETQYF. V usage is TRBV4-1 and J usage is TRBJ2-5; D perhaps matches TRBD2 (5 bases). The germline V gene has CDR1 MGHRA and CDR2 YSYEKL. V dropped 0 bases and J dropped 0 bases, with 14 bases sitting between them. The CDR3 covers 17 residues.